This TCR beta chain was sequenced for a study of T cell responses to AZD1222 COVID-19 vaccine. As regards this clone: The antigen is unknown.

TCRdb keeps only in-frame clones here, not all; method: immunoSEQ multiplex PCR. The repertoire holds about 55,000 clones, 70% to 90% seen once, with just under 2% in the top ten. Germline V gene lookup returns CDR1 LGHDT and CDR2 YNNKEL (reference sequence). CDR3 length equals 17 residues. Losses at the gene ends were 5 bases for V and 7 bases for J; bases not matched to a gene: 15. Overall study findings and caveats: After the peak T cell response, and only then, were repertoires sampled.

J is TRBJ2-2 and V is TRBV3-1 (or the pseudogene TRBV3-2), with 8 bases lining up with TRBD2. The receptor comes from an adult in good health. The material sequenced was peripheral blood, taken on day 0 of AZD1222 vaccination. DNA for the CDR3: TGTGCCAGCAGCGACTCAAGGGCGGGAGGTGTTCTCGGGGAGCTGTTTTTT. This translates into CASSDSRAGGVLGELFF.